The TCR beta chain under discussion was sequenced for a study of cytomegalovirus exposure and HLA in healthy donors. In the PCR, 60 Vbeta and 13 Jbeta primers were used. This table comes from immunoSEQ multiplex PCR, and its TCRdb copy is limited to in-frame clones, with some not included. The table shows under 150,000 clones, with approximately 85% occurring only once. This CDR3 has 15 residues. Germline lookup yields CDR1 SGHKS and CDR2 YYEKEE (reference sequence). The germline V and J ends were trimmed by 4 bases and 9 bases, with 20 bases remaining between them. V usage is TRBV5-5 and J usage is TRBJ2-1; D unresolved. Sequenced sample: PBMCs. This TCR was recovered from a woman aged 50 to 60 in good health and CMV-seropositive. The CDR3 DNA follows: TGTGCCAGCAGCCCTATCAACCTGCAAATCGTTGAGCAGTTCTTC. Amino acid sequence: CASSPINLQIVEQFF.